The T cell receptor beta chain described here comes from a study of Ad26.COV2.S vaccination and SARS-CoV-2 variants. Study-level points and caveats: Placebo recipients trailed vaccine recipients in spike-specific TCR breadth.

Specified treatment: some 20 received Ad26.COV2.S at low or high dose, single or two shots; about 5 received placebo; per-sample allocation not given. Specimen acquisition occurred on day 63 following the initial vaccine or placebo injection. An Ad26 vector was used to express Wuhan-strain SARS-CoV-2 spike as the vaccine. Measured with immunoSEQ multiplex PCR; TCRdb has only the in-frame clones, and not every one. The table shows roughly 500,000 clones, with around 88% occurring only once. The CDR3 runs 11 residues. V gave up 1 base and J gave up 1 base, with 0 bases separating them. Germline V gene data show CDR1 as DFQATT and CDR2 as SNEGSKA (reference sequence). Note on this clone: Its antigen is not identified. A much larger clone sits a single nucleotide away, making a read error possible.

Here the sequenced sample was peripheral blood, taken in a trial of Ad26.COV2.S vaccine versus placebo. The TCR was taken from a person between 18 and 60 years old who received the Ad26.COV2.S COVID-19 vaccine or a placebo. J is TRBJ2-3 and V is TRBV20-1; D gene unclear. The CDR3 region has the DNA TGCAGTGCTAGAGGCACAGATACGCAGTATTTT. As protein: CSARGTDTQYF.